Shown below are 27 T cell receptor beta chains from a single sample sequenced in a study of T cells in Graves' hyperthyroidism and ophthalmopathy. RNA transcripts gave rise to amplified TCR beta CDR3 regions. First-round RT-PCR targeting the TCR CDR3 was performed with the HTBI primer set. Via MiXCR, TCRdb re-called the multiplex PCR reads, giving one row per CDR3 protein. The sample lists 500,000 to 600,000 distinct CDR3 sequences, approximately 49% seen once, with 35% to 50% in the top ten. The sample comprised peripheral blood or thyroid tissue (not recorded which). These receptors all come from an adult woman with Graves' disease, either hyperthyroidism or ophthalmopathy (not recorded which).

The chain is built from TRBV7-6 and TRBJ1-4; no clear D. This CDR3 is built from 14 residues. V lost 4 bases and J lost 1, with 7 bases in between. Germline lookup yields CDR1 SGHVS and CDR2 FNYEAQ. As DNA, the CDR3 is TGTGCCAGCAGCTCAGGAGGAACTAATGAAAAACTGTTTTTT. It encodes CASSSGGTNEKLFF.

This clonotype came up many times. The CDR3 region has the DNA TGTGCCAGCAGCTTAGGGATAGCGGGAGGCTCCTACGAGCAGTACTTC. As protein: CASSLGIAGGSYEQYF. The chain combines TRBV7-2 with TRBJ2-7; 10 nucleotides align to TRBD2. The J segment lost 0 bases and the V segment lost 1 base, leaving 3 bases of the junction unmatched. The CDR3 spans 16 residues. The germline CDR1 and CDR2 sequences are SGHTA and FQGNSA. Together with reference TRBV7-2 and TRBJ2-7, the CDR3 gives the full variable domain: GAGVSQSPSNKVTEKGKDVELRCDPISGHTALYWYRQSLGQGLEFLIYFQGNSAPDKSGLPSDRFSAERTGGSVSTLTIQRTQQEDSAVYLCASSLGIAGGSYEQYFGPGTRLTVT.

This clonotype was counted at least ten times. This chain uses TRBV20-1 with TRBJ1-1; D unclear. Trimming removed 0 bases at V and 1 base at J, with 9 bases between. Germline-derived CDR1 and CDR2 are DFQATT and SNEGSKA (reference sequence). The CDR3 length is 14 residues. The CDR3 DNA reads TGCAGTGCTAGAGAACCTAGGACGAACACTGAAGCTTTCTTT. Its translation: CSAREPRTNTEAFF.

Remarks on this clonotype: Compared with germline, one end of the junction differs, possibly owing to a read error. This chain joins TRBV7-9 and TRBJ2-7; D might be TRBD2 (5 bases). The germline gives CDR1 SEHNR, CDR2 FQNEAQ (reference sequence). The CDR3 is 16 amino acids. This CDR3 reads CASSKNLASPSDEQCF. The CDR3 bases are TGTGCCAGCAGCAAAAACTTGGCTAGCCCCTCGGACGAGCAGTGCTTC.

The V and J genes are TRBV10-3 and TRBJ2-5; 7 nucleotides match TRBD1. From germline, CDR1 is ENHRY and CDR2 SYGVKD. CDR3 size: 14 residues. CDR3 in DNA: TGTGCTTGCCGCTCGGACAGGTCGGGAGAGACCCAGTACTTC. Its protein is CACRSDRSGETQYF.

This chain connects TRBV7-9 to TRBJ1-1; no definite D call. Germline CDR1 and CDR2: SEHNR and FQNEAQ (reference sequence). The CDR3 has 13 amino acids. V gave up 1 base and J gave up 10 bases, with 13 bases separating them. CDR3 residues: CASSLVPWVGAFF. DNA for the CDR3: TGTGCCAGCAGCTTAGTCCCGTGGGTGGGAGCTTTCTTT. The variable domain in full, with the rest retrieved from reference TRBV7-9 and TRBJ1-1, is DTGVSQNPRHKITKRGQNVTFRCDPISEHNRLYWYRQTLGQGPEFLTYFQNEAQLEKSRLLSDRFSAERPKGSFSTLEIQRTEQGDSAMYLCASSLVPWVGAFFGQGTRLTVV.

There are a few counts of this clonotype. The J gene is TRBJ2-5, the V gene TRBV6-1, with 15 nucleotides matching TRBD2. Trimming cost V 5 bases and J 4 bases; bases outside gene matches: 8. Germline CDR1 and CDR2: MNHNS and SASEGT. This CDR3 contains 17 residues. CDR3 DNA: TGTGCCAGCAGTCGCCGGACTAGCGGGAGGGCCATAGAGACCCAGTACTTC. This translates into CASSRRTSGRAIETQYF.

Comment on this clonotype: This may be a read error: a much more frequent sequence differs by one nucleotide. The chain carries TRBV14 and TRBJ2-5; D ambiguous. Between the trimmed V and J ends, which lost 5 bases and 5 bases, there was a span of 15 bases. Per germline, CDR1 SGHDN and CDR2 FVKESK. This CDR3 has 14 residues. CDR3 nucleotides: TGTGCCAGCAGCTTTGACCTCCGCTGGGAGACCCAGTACTTC. Encoded protein: CASSFDLRWETQYF.

The chain couples TRBV11-2 to TRBJ2-5; a weak D match, TRBD1 (5 bases). V lost 0 bases to trimming and J lost 11 bases, with 16 bases between them. Germline V gene lookup returns CDR1 SGHAT and CDR2 FQNNGV. The CDR3 is 14 residues long. CDR3 residues: CASSLDQAGLEQYF. CDR3 sequence (DNA): TGTGCCAGCAGCTTAGATCAGGCAGGGCTGGAGCAGTACTTC.

This clonotype was detected many times. The chain carries TRBV12-3 or TRBV12-4 and TRBJ2-5, with TRBD2 matching over 8 bases. V dropped 5 bases and J dropped 2; count of bases not matched to a gene: 7. The length of the CDR3 is 15 residues. The CDR3 loop reads CASSPGTRVQETQYF. The CDR3 nucleotides read TGTGCCAGCAGTCCCGGGACTAGGGTGCAAGAGACCCAGTACTTC.

This clonotype was recorded at least ten times. V usage is TRBV20-1 and J usage is TRBJ1-1, with D perhaps TRBD1 (6 bases). The CDR3 spans 13 residues. V was cut by 5 bases and J by 4 bases, with 14 bases left in between. The germline CDR1 and CDR2 sequences are DFQATT and SNEGSKA (reference sequence). The CDR3 is CSAYRVRGTEAFF. For the CDR3, the DNA is TGCAGTGCTTACAGGGTTCGGGGCACTGAAGCTTTCTTT.

At least ten counts were recorded for this clonotype. The chain employs TRBV29-1 and TRBJ2-7; no clear D. Germline CDR1 SQVTM, CDR2 ANQGSEA. Trimming cost V 4 bases and J 6 bases, with 22 bases left between them. The CDR3 has 15 residues. The CDR3 nucleotides read TGCAGCGTTGGGGTCTTTTCCGTAATGGCTCTCGAGCAGTACTTC. It codes for CSVGVFSVMALEQYF.

The chain has TRBV7-2 and TRBJ1-4; D might be TRBD1 (6 bases). Germline loops: CDR1 SGHTA, CDR2 FQGNSA. The CDR3 is 13 amino acids. Trimming took off 1 base at V and 6 bases at J, with 6 bases between the two ends. CDR3 region: CASSLEGDEKLFF. As DNA, the CDR3 is TGTGCCAGCAGCTTAGAGGGGGATGAAAAACTGTTTTTT.

Only a few counts were recorded for this clonotype. This likely comes from a read error, as the CDR3 has no conserved phenylalanine or tryptophan at its end. No DNA is shown, since the ends of the CDR3 on it are uncertain; the CDR3 is the one TCRdb lists. The chain is built from TRBV5-1 and TRBJ2-6. The CDR3 length equals 9 residues, ends included. Per germline, CDR1 SGHRS and CDR2 YFSETQ. CDR3 in amino acids: CASSVDETS.

The chain is built from TRBV12-3 or TRBV12-4 and TRBJ2-7; a weak D match, TRBD2 (5 bases). The CDR3 runs to 14 residues. The V and J ends lost 3 bases and 2 bases respectively, with 11 bases between them. CDR3 sequence (DNA): TGTGCCAGCAGTTTCCGGGGAATTACCTACGAGCAGTACTTC. Its protein product is CASSFRGITYEQYF.

This sequence joins TRBV6-1 and TRBJ1-1; D unresolved. Germline V gene lookup returns CDR1 MNHNS and CDR2 SASEGT. Trimming removed 5 bases from V and 0 bases from J, with 13 bases in between. The CDR3 has 15 amino acids. In DNA, the CDR3 is TGTGCCAGCAGTTACGTATCGGCAATGAACACTGAAGCTTTCTTT. It yields the protein CASSYVSAMNTEAFF.

This chain connects TRBV20-1 to TRBJ2-5, with D hard to call. V was cut by 1 base and J by 5 bases, with 8 bases left in between. The germline V gene has CDR1 DFQATT and CDR2 SNEGSKA (reference sequence). This CDR3 region has 12 residues. CDR3 amino acids: CSARGVLETQYF. The DNA of the CDR3 is TGCAGTGCTAGAGGGGTTCTCGAGACCCAGTACTTC.

The V and J genes are TRBV7-2 and TRBJ1-2; D might be TRBD1 (5 bases). Germline-derived CDR1 and CDR2 are SGHTA and FQGNSA. Trimming pared 1 base from V and 5 bases from J, leaving 11 bases between. The CDR3 extends over 14 amino acids. CDR3 DNA: TGTGCCAGCAGCTTAGTAGGGGCCGCTTATGGCTACACCTTC. This translates into CASSLVGAAYGYTF.

In this sample, this clonotype turned up many times. The chain recombines TRBV7-2 with TRBJ2-7; unclear D gene. Germline V lookup: CDR1 SGHTA, CDR2 FQGNSA. The CDR3 has 14 amino acids. The ends were cut back, 0 bases at V and 6 bases at J, with 12 bases in the middle. The DNA for the CDR3 is TGTGCCAGCAGCTTAGCGGCCCACGGTCGCGAGCAGTACTTC. It codes for CASSLAAHGREQYF.

CDR3 region: CASSGGVQHF. In DNA form, the CDR3 reads TGTGCCAGCAGTGGGGGGGTCCAGCATTTT. The chain employs TRBV2 and TRBJ1-5; tentative D call: TRBD1 (5 bases). Germline V gives CDR1 SNHLY, CDR2 FYNNEI. This CDR3 is built from 10 residues. V lost 4 bases to trimming and J lost 12 bases, with 7 bases between them.

The chain joins TRBV7-6 to TRBJ1-1, with D possibly TRBD1 on 6 matching bases. The CDR3 length is 14 residues. V was trimmed by 5 bases and J by 1 base, leaving 11 bases between them. Germline-derived CDR1 and CDR2 are SGHVS and FNYEAQ. In DNA, the CDR3 is TGTGCCAGCAGCCCGGGACATTCGAACACTGAAGCTTTCTTT. Protein: CASSPGHSNTEAFF.

This chain connects TRBV29-1 to TRBJ2-7; D is perhaps TRBD1 (6 bases). The germline V and J ends were trimmed by 6 bases and 0 bases, with 12 bases remaining between them. The CDR3 extends over 13 amino acids. Germline CDR1 and CDR2: SQVTM and ANQGSEA. The CDR3 DNA is TGCAGCGTGAGGACAGCCAACTCCTACGAGCAGTACTTC. Its protein product is CSVRTANSYEQYF.

This clonotype was observed many times. This sequence joins TRBV7-2 and TRBJ2-2; D not resolved. Germline V gene data show CDR1 as SGHTA and CDR2 as FQGNSA. The CDR3 is made up of 11 amino acids. The ends were cut back, 4 bases at V and 6 bases at J, with 3 bases in the middle. The CDR3 protein is CASSSSGELFF. Written as DNA, the CDR3 is TGTGCCAGCAGCTCGTCCGGGGAGCTGTTTTTT.

This clonotype was found a few times. The gene calls are TRBV2 and TRBJ2-7; D not certain. The CDR3 is made up of 11 amino acids. Per germline, CDR1 SNHLY and CDR2 FYNNEI. The ends were cut back, 2 bases at V and 6 bases at J, with 5 bases in the middle. This chain's CDR3 is CASSESAEQYF. In DNA, the CDR3 is TGTGCCAGCAGTGAATCGGCCGAGCAGTACTTC.

This sequence joins TRBV4-1 and TRBJ2-7, with D possibly TRBD1 on 5 matching bases. The CDR3 contains 13 residues. Germline CDR1 MGHRA, CDR2 YSYEKL. V was pared by 1 base and J by 4 bases, with 8 bases between. CDR3 residues: CASSQVDRYEQYF. CDR3 coding DNA: TGCGCCAGCAGCCAAGTAGACAGATACGAGCAGTACTTC.

This clonotype occurred a few times. The chain uses TRBV15 and TRBJ2-5; maybe TRBD2 (5 bases). The ends were cut back, 3 bases at V and 5 bases at J, with 19 bases in the middle. The V gene's germline CDR1 is LNHNV and CDR2 YYDKDF (reference sequence). This CDR3 has 16 residues. CDR3 residues: CATSSPWGEGWETQYF. The CDR3 DNA reads as TGTGCCACCAGCAGCCCGTGGGGTGAGGGATGGGAGACCCAGTACTTC.

This clonotype was observed at least ten times. CDR3 protein: CASSTRDRVFYEQYF. The CDR3 DNA reads as TGTGCCAGCAGTACTCGGGACAGGGTCTTCTACGAGCAGTACTTC. The V call is TRBV12-3 or TRBV12-4, the J call TRBJ2-7; TRBD1 matches at 9 bases. This CDR3 spans 15 amino acids. After removal of 5 bases from V and 3 bases from J, the junction contained 8 bases not matched to a gene.